This TCR beta chain was recorded in a study of cytomegalovirus exposure and HLA in healthy donors (dated by TCRdb to about 2017). Looking at the study overall: According to an earlier analysis of several hundred of the donors, 200 million or so T cells yielded roughly 100 million unique TCR beta sequences and about 300 Gb of sequence data. Roughly 300 gigabases of sequencing data and approximately 93 million unique TCR sequences were included in an early release covering around 600 HLA-typed donors. Of the approximately 400 genotyped donors, roughly 85% fell in the genetic ancestry cluster associated with self-reported Caucasian donors. The study was designed to test whether signatures of past pathogen exposure could be identified by cataloging public T cell receptors. The study used immunosequencing to profile the T cell repertoires of 666 subjects and linked those repertoires to cytomegalovirus serostatus. In addition to the first cohort of hundreds of subjects, a separate validation cohort of 130 or so different subjects was used. The study combined high-throughput TCR immunosequencing, statistical association of individual TCRs with disease status, and machine learning to predict cytomegalovirus infection status. A later analysis re-examined previously published TCR beta repertoires from over 500 donors and added high-resolution HLA genotyping to investigate patterns of TCR occurrence. In the later analysis, no new phenotypic data were used to find candidate immune exposures; instead, reliance was placed on TCR beta sequences and their occurrence across donors. An earlier analysis of fewer than 750 of the donors used high-throughput TCR beta sequencing to judge whether each TCR beta V gene segment behaved as functional or pseudogenic. Donor age, sex, ethnicity and CMV serostatus were compiled together with the repertoire data. Genome-wide SNP genotypes for about 55% of the 666 donors were used in a later genetic analysis, which treated that subset as a discovery cohort. Every repertoire in the discovery cohort had been generated on one and the same sequencing platform. HLA typing included class I and class II loci at four-digit resolution. Typing coverage differed by locus: A, B, C, DRB1 and DQB1 were typed in roughly 620-630 donors, DQA1 in roughly 510, DPA1 in 600 to 610, and DPB1 in around 440. Because of strong linkage in the cohort, roughly five DR-DQ haplotypes were treated as single units for association and clustering. Among almost 400 genotyped donors of the cohort, an average of 235,054 unique TCR beta nucleotide sequences were sequenced per donor, 15% to 20% of them non-productive. The full study reports these points: When HLA alleles, especially DR and DQ, strongly co-occurred, attributing TCR associations to individual alleles was difficult. Roughly uniform sequencing depth across donors was assumed in presence/absence analyses, although this assumption may not hold. In a later analysis, the rate of TCR association differed among HLA loci, with DRB1 alleles having the most associated TCRs and HLA-C alleles having the fewest. In a later genetic analysis, fewer N-insertions in productive TCRs were reported among donors in an Asian-associated ancestry cluster than the approximately 670-donor mean. While some public TCRs were present in many individuals, most TCR sequences turned up only very rarely across donors. A few of the identified cytomegalovirus-associated TCR beta chains were confirmed in vitro to be specific for cytomegalovirus antigens. A later analysis found that HLA-associated TCR beta chains were more clonally expanded and had lower generation probabilities than equally common non-associated chains. Broadly in line with IMGT annotations, most TCR beta V segments showed up in productive rearrangements about 87% or about 30% of the time in an earlier analysis of several hundred of the donors. Correlated functional status among segregating V segments might be attributable to linkage disequilibrium, but an unknown experimental factor could not be ruled out. A cluster of highly shared sequence variants was judged likely to represent a technical artifact of the sequencing pipeline. According to the authors, the approach could potentially be generalized to other disease states and immunological phenotypes. An association between a missense DCLRE1C variant and V-gene and J-gene trimming of TCR beta chains was found in a later genetic analysis and replicated in an independent cohort. For the cohort, immune exposure information was limited to CMV serostatus. In this cohort, only TCR beta chains were sequenced, and detectable features were limited by the absence of alpha or paired-chain data. According to a later analysis, most CMV-associated TCR beta chains appeared to be HLA-restricted, and the HLA associations seemed to be driven largely by CMV exposure. The study gave a list of about 170 TCR beta chains associated with cytomegalovirus. A further reported finding was that TCR beta sequences accurately predicted the HLA-A and HLA-B alleles for most subjects in the first cohort. At a false discovery rate of 0.05, a later analysis linked some 18,000 TCR beta sequences to specific HLA alleles. According to a later analysis, parvovirus B19, influenza, CMV and Epstein-Barr virus appeared linked to several top co-occurrence clusters. Because HLA typing was missing for some donors at each locus, association tests included only the typed subset. Because counts were too low, around 18 rarely observed V segments, including chromosome 9 orphons, were left out of the earlier analysis of approximately 580 of the donors. The classifier was reported to diagnose cytomegalovirus status with high specificity and sensitivity in both the original and validation cohorts.

Worth noting for this clone: Its recognized antigen is unknown. No much larger clone is present one base from it, and per-base qualities are unavailable.

The library relied on the immunoSEQ multiplex PCR assay. The multiplex PCR relied on a mix of 60 forward primers for TCR Vbeta segments and 13 reverse primers for TCR Jbeta segments. A multiplex PCR assay on genomic DNA amplified the CDR3 region of rearranged TCR beta genes. The amplified TCR beta libraries were sequenced on the Illumina HiSeq System as 87-base-pair reads. In the authors' own workflow: In a later analysis, 80 million or so unique TCR beta chains were counted across the 500 to 700 repertoires, and about 9.9 million of these chains were shared by at least two donors. Raw reads were error-corrected and collapsed into unique sequences with a nearest-neighbor algorithm that merged closely related sequences to remove PCR and sequencing errors. Alignment of CDR3 sequences to IMGT reference sequences was used to assign V, D and J gene segments. For a sequence to be retained, a match of at least six nucleotides to both a V gene segment and a J gene segment was required. A rearrangement counted as productive if the CDR3 had no stop codons and remained in frame with V and J, and every other rearrangement counted as non-productive. Following IMGT convention, CDR3 was defined as the stretch from the second conserved V-encoded cysteine to the conserved J-encoded phenylalanine. Sequences without an unambiguous match to a single V gene segment were excluded from the earlier analysis of about 630 of the donors. An earlier analysis of just under 600 of the donors called V segments functional above 56.7% productive rearrangements and segregating when the between-donor standard deviation exceeded 5%. To diagnose cytomegalovirus status from the catalog of TCR beta chain sequences, a statistical classification framework was built. V and J gene assignment, in a later analysis, came from comparing TCR nucleotide sequences with IMGT/GENE-DB human TR gene sequences. In a later analysis, CDR3 sequences and most-parsimonious VDJ recombination scenarios were assigned using the TCRdist pipeline. In a later analysis, each TCR beta chain was defined by its CDR3 amino acid sequence together with its V-gene family, and reads without a unique V-gene family were excluded. In a later analysis, around 650 highly shared, low-generation-probability nucleotide sequences were removed to address suspected cross-contamination and a sequencing artifact. For each public chain, a later analysis derived a clonal expansion index from normalized ranks of inferred template counts within each repertoire. In a later analysis, generation probabilities were computed using a VDJ recombination model fitted to out-of-frame rearrangements, and the results were checked against IGoR. In a later analysis, TCR-TCR, TCR-HLA and TCR-CMV co-occurrence was scored with hypergeometric tests, and a repertoire-size bias correction was applied to TCR pairs. To estimate false discovery rates, a later analysis permuted the HLA or CMV assignments 20 times. A later analysis grouped co-occurring TCRs with DBSCAN, adding TCRdist sequence similarity when clustering within HLA-allele-positive subsets. Repertoires with fewer than 30,000 or more than 120,000 public chains were left out of co-occurrence clustering, as were about five repertoires with anomalous nucleotide sharing. TCRdb stores this immuneACCESS table with in-frame sequences only. Part of the clones is absent; in the studies checked, under half of the shortfall reflects unresolved V genes, and no reason is known for the rest. V and J calls and clone size are given by that table; D and trimming were obtained from the DNA. This sample comprises 100,000 to 150,000 clones, around 80% of them detected only once. Clones ranked in the top ten supply approximately 10% of the sample.

The cohort was made up of 500 to 800 healthy bone marrow donors. All cohort members were sampled while nominally healthy, although unrecorded immune exposures were likely present. The donor tested CMV seropositive, placing the donor among the approximately 290 seropositive members of the cohort. A peripheral blood sample was provided by each donor, and peripheral blood mononuclear cells were used for TCR beta sequencing. Genomic DNA was extracted from the blood cell samples with the Qiagen DNeasy Blood Extraction Kit. Sequencing input: PBMCs. This sequence was found in a man between 25 and 39 years old in good health and CMV-seropositive.

The DNA sequence reads TGTGCCAGCAGCGCCGGACTAGCGGGCGGTACAGATACGCAGTATTTT. This gives the protein CASSAGLAGGTDTQYF. This sequence uses TRBV7-3 and TRBJ2-3, and TRBD2 matches 11 of the central bases. Reading from cysteine to phenylalanine, the CDR3 counts 16 amino acids. Only the CDR3 part of the read is kept: 48 bases, read in frame from the first base. Trimmed from V: 5 bases; trimmed from J: 3 bases; junction bases lacking a gene match: 7. The CDR1 and CDR2 encoded by the germline V gene are SGHTA and FQGTGA.